This is a list of T cell receptor beta chains from one sample in a study of cytomegalovirus exposure and HLA in healthy donors. Libraries were prepared by immunoSEQ multiplex PCR; TCRdb keeps only in-frame clonotypes and omits some of them. Altogether over 150,000 clones are present, 73% being singletons, with the ten largest covering 5% to 6.5%. The specimen was PBMCs. These TCRs come from a woman between 18 and 30 years old in good health and CMV-seropositive. Each CDR3 is given with its conserved first and last residue. Each record gives: J gene, clone size, CDR3 length, D gene, V gene, CDR3 protein, CDR3 DNA. The D gene is left open where the match is weak. Some rows mark clone size as missing; the rest say once, few, many or name a class of expanded clone.

TRBJ2-3 NA 12 TRBD1 TRBV2 CASRAGGDTQYF TGTGCCAGCAGAGCAGGGGGAGATACGCAGTATTTT
TRBJ1-6 NA 15 NA TRBV5-6 CASSLDSGYNSPLHF TGTGCCAGCAGCTTGGACAGCGGCTATAATTCACCCCTCCACTTT
TRBJ1-5 few 15 TRBD1 TRBV28 CASSLPGQGNQPQHF TGTGCCAGCAGTTTACCCGGACAGGGCAATCAGCCCCAGCATTTT
TRBJ1-2 NA 14 NA TRBV18 CASSPRRATQGYTF TGTGCCAGCTCACCAAGGAGGGCTACTCAGGGCTACACCTTC
TRBJ1-5 few 13 NA TRBV30 CAWSKQGSRPQHF TGTGCCTGGAGTAAACAGGGATCTCGACCCCAGCATTTT
TRBJ2-7 few 14 NA TRBV10-3 CAIRDLDREYEQYF TGTGCCATCAGGGACCTTGACCGGGAGTACGAGCAGTACTTC
TRBJ2-4 NA 17 NA TRBV4-1 CASSLEGAFLAKNIQYF TGCGCCAGCAGCCTTGAAGGGGCATTTTTAGCCAAAAACATTCAGTACTTC
TRBJ2-2 NA 15 TRBD2 TRBV10-2 CASSGLAGITGELFF TGCGCCAGCAGTGGACTAGCGGGAATCACCGGGGAGCTGTTTTTT
TRBJ2-5 NA 13 NA TRBV5-1 CASRTLGQETQYF TGCGCCAGCAGGACCCTAGGCCAAGAGACCCAGTACTTC
TRBJ2-3 NA 14 TRBD1 TRBV5-5 CASSFRQGADTQYF TGTGCCAGCAGTTTCCGACAGGGGGCAGATACGCAGTATTTT
TRBJ2-5 few 16 TRBD2 TRBV9 CASSVGGGGIQETQYF TGTGCCAGCAGCGTAGGGGGCGGGGGGATCCAAGAGACCCAGTACTTC
TRBJ2-3 NA 12 NA TRBV11-1 CASSVNTDTQYF TGTGCCAGCAGCGTAAACACAGATACGCAGTATTTT
TRBJ2-7 NA 15 TRBD1 TRBV6-6 CASSYGGTGVAEQYF TGTGCCAGCAGTTACGGGGGGACAGGGGTCGCCGAGCAGTACTTC
TRBJ1-6 NA 13 NA TRBV5-1 CASSVSYNSPLHF TGCGCCAGCTCCGTTTCGTATAATTCACCCCTCCACTTT
TRBJ1-4 NA 14 NA TRBV5-5 CASSFWGVDEKLFF TGTGCCAGCAGCTTTTGGGGGGTTGATGAAAAACTGTTTTTT
TRBJ1-6 few 12 NA TRBV28 CASSFQGSPLHF TGTGCCAGCAGTTTCCAGGGGTCGCCCCTCCACTTT
TRBJ2-5 few 15 TRBD1 TRBV5-1 CASSPTGDPKETQYF TGCGCCAGCAGTCCGACAGGGGACCCGAAAGAGACCCAGTACTTC
TRBJ2-5 NA 14 NA TRBV5-1 CASSLESWRETQYF TGCGCCAGCAGCTTGGAGAGTTGGAGAGAGACCCAGTACTTC
TRBJ2-3 NA 14 TRBD2 TRBV10-3 CAISGSGGADTQYF TGTGCCATCAGTGGGAGCGGGGGTGCAGATACGCAGTATTTT
TRBJ1-6 few 16 TRBD1 TRBV19 CASRTGTGALRSPLHF TGTGCCAGTAGGACCGGGACAGGGGCCCTAAGGTCACCCCTCCACTTT
TRBJ1-1 NA 13 TRBD1 TRBV5-4 CASITQGDTEAFF TGTGCCAGCATCACCCAGGGGGACACTGAAGCTTTCTTT
TRBJ1-5 few 15 NA TRBV4-3 CASSQDDSSNQPQHF TGCGCCAGCAGCCAAGACGACAGTTCCAATCAGCCCCAGCATTTT
TRBJ2-3 once 13 NA TRBV5-1 CASGGGGTDTQYF TGCGCCAGCGGCGGGGGCGGCACAGATACGCAGTATTTT
TRBJ2-7 once 14 NA TRBV6-5 CASRVNQASYEQYF TGTGCCAGCAGGGTGAACCAGGCCTCATACGAGCAGTACTTC
TRBJ2-7 NA 13 TRBD1 TRBV30 CAWSATGAYEQYF TGTGCCTGGAGTGCGACAGGGGCCTACGAGCAGTACTTC
TRBJ2-7 NA 15 TRBD1 TRBV7-9 CASSLVGTGGHEQYF TGTGCCAGCAGCTTAGTCGGGACAGGGGGCCACGAGCAGTACTTC
TRBJ1-1 NA 14 NA TRBV6-4 CASSVTARNTEAFF TGTGCCAGCAGTGTCACAGCCCGGAACACTGAAGCTTTCTTT
TRBJ1-2 NA 15 NA TRBV9 CASSVASVSDYGYTF TGTGCCAGCAGCGTAGCTTCCGTTTCCGACTATGGCTACACCTTC
TRBJ1-1 NA 14 NA TRBV9 CASSVAERAEEAFF TGTGCCAGCAGCGTAGCTGAGAGGGCGGAGGAAGCTTTCTTT
TRBJ1-2 NA 14 TRBD1 TRBV5-6 CASSLGTGYYGYTF TGTGCCAGCAGCCTGGGGACAGGGTACTATGGCTACACCTTC
TRBJ1-5 NA 14 NA TRBV2 CASTRSAGNQPQHF TGTGCCAGCACCCGGTCCGCAGGTAATCAGCCCCAGCATTTT
TRBJ2-3 NA 15 TRBD1 TRBV11-2 CASSLIGTGADTQYF TGTGCCAGCAGCTTAATTGGGACAGGGGCAGATACGCAGTATTTT
TRBJ2-5 NA 14 NA TRBV6-1 CASSDFRGGYEQYF NA
TRBJ1-5 NA 14 TRBD1 TRBV28 CASSLGQSYQPQHF TGTGCCAGCAGTTTGGGACAGAGTTATCAGCCCCAGCATTTT
TRBJ2-1 NA 16 NA TRBV29-1 CSVQGGDLPGVNEQFF TGCAGCGTTCAAGGGGGGGACCTTCCTGGTGTCAATGAGCAGTTCTTC
TRBJ1-2 few 13 TRBD1 TRBV7-9 CASSSDRVNGYTF TGTGCCAGCAGCTCCGACAGGGTTAATGGCTACACCTTC
TRBJ1-3 NA 14 NA TRBV9 CASSVAWSGNTIYF TGTGCCAGCAGCGTCGCGTGGTCTGGAAACACCATATATTTT
TRBJ2-7 NA 16 TRBD1 TRBV5-4 CASSRTKGTGGHEQYF TGTGCCAGCAGCCGGACCAAAGGGACAGGGGGGCACGAGCAGTACTTC
TRBJ2-2 NA 13 NA TRBV29-1 CSVGSSPTGELFF TGCAGCGTTGGCAGTTCCCCCACCGGGGAGCTGTTTTTT